The 10 T cell receptor beta chains below were found in one sample sequenced in a study of PD-1 blockade in classical Hodgkin lymphoma. Time point in this sample: newly diagnosed, previously untreated cHL patient sample. Magnetic negative selection of thawed PBMCs was the method by which CD4+ T cells were purified. The protocol was immunoSEQ multiplex PCR, while the TCRdb copy is restricted to in-frame clones and leaves out a portion. The sample records about 32,000 clones, approximately 90% being singletons. Material for sequencing was CD4+ T cells from blood. The source is a human donor with classical Hodgkin lymphoma.

The V gene is TRBV11-2, the J gene TRBJ2-1; D remains ambiguous. This CDR3 is 11 amino acids long. Germline V CDR1 and CDR2: SGHAT, FQNNGV. The germline V and J ends were trimmed by 6 bases and 8 bases, with 8 bases remaining between them. CDR3 protein: CASSFSDEQFF. The CDR3 nucleotides read TGTGCCAGCAGTTTCAGTGATGAGCAGTTCTTC.

This clone came up a few times. The chain uses TRBV6-1 and TRBJ1-1; D remains ambiguous. V was pared by 7 bases and J by 6 bases, with 12 bases between. CDR1 and CDR2 (germline): MNHNS, SASEGT. The CDR3 totals 12 residues. The CDR3 region is CASMGLTAEAFF. CDR3 DNA: TGTGCCAGCATGGGGTTAACGGCTGAAGCTTTCTTT.

The chain joins TRBV28 to TRBJ2-2; D could derive from TRBD1 or TRBD2 (6 bases each). The CDR3 contains 14 residues. CDR1 and CDR2 from the germline V gene are MDHEN and SYDVKM. Trimming removed 6 bases from V and 4 bases from J, with 12 bases in between. CDR3 loop: CASSRGGITGELFF. DNA for the CDR3: TGTGCCAGCAGCAGGGGAGGTATCACCGGGGAGCTGTTTTTT.

The chain recombines TRBV6-5 with TRBJ1-2; D is unresolved. V lost 10 bases and J lost 4, with 16 bases in between. This CDR3 contains 13 residues. Germline CDR1 and CDR2: MNHEY and SVGAGI. The CDR3 protein is CAISRTSLYGYTF. The CDR3 DNA follows: TGTGCCATCTCGCGGACCTCTCTCTATGGCTACACCTTC.

This clone was recorded once. This chain connects TRBV11-2 to TRBJ1-3; no definite D call. The CDR3 length is 12 residues. The V gene lost 8 bases and the J gene lost 4 bases, with 9 bases spanning the gap. The germline V gene has CDR1 SGHAT and CDR2 FQNNGV. CDR3 bases: TGTGCCAGCGGCCAGGAGGGAAACACCATATATTTT. Residues: CASGQEGNTIYF.

This clone occurred a few times. The chain recombines TRBV9 with TRBJ1-1; D is undetermined. Deletions cut 0 bases from V and 1 base from J, with 10 bases between. Germline values: CDR1 SGDLS, CDR2 YYNGEE. The CDR3 is made up of 15 amino acids. The CDR3 sequence is CASSVATSKNTEAFF. The DNA for the CDR3 is TGTGCCAGCAGCGTAGCTACGTCGAAGAACACTGAAGCTTTCTTT.

The chain recombines TRBV5-4 with TRBJ1-1; D might be TRBD1 (5 bases). This CDR3 is built from 15 residues. V was shortened by 0 bases and J by 5 bases, with 14 bases between the two germline ends. Germline V gene data show CDR1 as SGHNT and CDR2 as YYREEE (reference sequence). The CDR3 sequence: CASSLEGGVRTEAFF. CDR3 coding DNA: TGTGCCAGCAGCTTGGAGGGAGGGGTGAGGACTGAAGCTTTCTTT.

This clone was recorded only once. V usage is TRBV7-2 and J usage is TRBJ2-3; D unclear. The germline gives CDR1 SGHTA, CDR2 FQGNSA. The CDR3 runs 14 residues. Trimming removed 6 bases from V and 2 bases from J, with 12 bases in between. The CDR3, as DNA: TGTGCCAGCAGGGCCCCGGGCTTCACAGATACGCAGTATTTT. Protein: CASRAPGFTDTQYF.

In this sample, this clone turned up once. The J gene is TRBJ2-7, the V gene TRBV11-2, with D possibly TRBD1 on 6 matching bases. V was pared by 5 bases and J by 4 bases, with 15 bases between. This CDR3 region has 14 residues. Per germline, CDR1 SGHAT and CDR2 FQNNGV. The CDR3 DNA reads TGTGCCAGCAGCCCCGGGTCCAGGGGTTACGAGCAGTACGTC. As protein: CASSPGSRGYEQYV.

This sequence joins TRBV28 and TRBJ1-3, with no clear D. The CDR3 is 15 residues long. Per the germline V gene, CDR1 is MDHEN and CDR2 is SYDVKM. V was trimmed by 10 bases and J by 0 bases, leaving 16 bases between them. CDR3 nucleotide sequence: TGTGCCACCCTCCCTCCGCATAGCTCTGGAAACACCATATATTTT. Residues: CATLPPHSSGNTIYF.